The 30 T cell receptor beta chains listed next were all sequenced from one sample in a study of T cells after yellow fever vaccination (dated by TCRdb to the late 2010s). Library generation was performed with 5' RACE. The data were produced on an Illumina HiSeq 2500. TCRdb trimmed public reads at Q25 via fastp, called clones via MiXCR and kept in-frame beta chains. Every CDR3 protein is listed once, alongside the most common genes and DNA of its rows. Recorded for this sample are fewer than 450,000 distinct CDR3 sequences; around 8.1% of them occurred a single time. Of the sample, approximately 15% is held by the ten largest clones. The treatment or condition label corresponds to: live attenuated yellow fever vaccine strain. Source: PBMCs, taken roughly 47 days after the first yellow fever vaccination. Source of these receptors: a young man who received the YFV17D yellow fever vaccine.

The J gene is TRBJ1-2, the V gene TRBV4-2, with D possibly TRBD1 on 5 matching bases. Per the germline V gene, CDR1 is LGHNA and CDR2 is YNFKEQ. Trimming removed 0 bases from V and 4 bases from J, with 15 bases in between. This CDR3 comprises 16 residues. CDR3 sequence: CASSQERLQVLYGYTF. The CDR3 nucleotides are TGTGCCAGCAGCCAAGAAAGACTACAGGTTCTCTATGGCTACACCTTC.

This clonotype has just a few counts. The CDR3 coding sequence is TGTGCCAGTAGTACCCGTGGACGGACAAACTATGGCTACACCTTC. Its protein product is CASSTRGRTNYGYTF. This rearrangement joins TRBV19 to TRBJ1-2; D is perhaps TRBD1 (5 bases). V lost 4 bases, J lost 2 bases, and 14 bases lay in between. The CDR3 is made up of 15 amino acids. Germline assignment: CDR1 LNHDA and CDR2 SQIVND (reference sequence).

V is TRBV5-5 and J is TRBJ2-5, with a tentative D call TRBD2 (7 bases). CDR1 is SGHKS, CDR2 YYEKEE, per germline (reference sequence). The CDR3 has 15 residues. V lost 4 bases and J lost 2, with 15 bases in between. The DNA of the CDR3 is TGTGCCAGCAGCATAGAGGGGAGGGGGCAAGAGACCCAGTACTTC. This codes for CASSIEGRGQETQYF.

The CDR3 sequence: CSAREGPGVTEAFF. As DNA, the CDR3 is TGCAGTGCTAGAGAGGGGCCAGGCGTCACTGAAGCTTTCTTT. The chain combines TRBV20-1 with TRBJ1-1; D may be TRBD1 (5 bases). CDR1 and CDR2 (germline): DFQATT, SNEGSKA (reference sequence). V lost 0 bases, J lost 4 bases, and 12 bases lay in between. The CDR3 totals 14 residues.

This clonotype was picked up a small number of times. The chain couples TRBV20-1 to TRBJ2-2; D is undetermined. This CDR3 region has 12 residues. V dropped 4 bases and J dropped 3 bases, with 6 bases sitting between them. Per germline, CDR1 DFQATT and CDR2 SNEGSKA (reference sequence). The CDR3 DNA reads TGCAGTGCTACCCTATACACCGGGGAGCTGTTTTTT. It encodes CSATLYTGELFF.

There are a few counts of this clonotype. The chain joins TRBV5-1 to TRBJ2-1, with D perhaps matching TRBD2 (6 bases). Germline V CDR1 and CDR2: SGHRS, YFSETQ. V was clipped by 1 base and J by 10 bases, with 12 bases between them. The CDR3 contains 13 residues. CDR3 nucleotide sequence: TGCGCCAGCAGCTTGATCCCCAGCGGGGAGCAGTTCTTC. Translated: CASSLIPSGEQFF.

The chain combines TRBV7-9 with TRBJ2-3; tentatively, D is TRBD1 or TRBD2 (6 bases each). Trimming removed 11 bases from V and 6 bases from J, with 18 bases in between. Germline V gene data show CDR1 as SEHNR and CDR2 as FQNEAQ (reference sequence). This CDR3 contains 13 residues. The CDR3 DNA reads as TGTGCCTGGGCTCCCTCGGGGGCGGATACGCAGTATTTT. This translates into CAWAPSGADTQYF.

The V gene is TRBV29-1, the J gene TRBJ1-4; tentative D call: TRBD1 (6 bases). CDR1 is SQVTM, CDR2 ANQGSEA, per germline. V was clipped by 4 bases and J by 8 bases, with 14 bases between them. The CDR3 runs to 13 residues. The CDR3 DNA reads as TGCAGCGTTGTGGCAGGGGCGGGCGAAAAACTGTTTTTT. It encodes CSVVAGAGEKLFF.

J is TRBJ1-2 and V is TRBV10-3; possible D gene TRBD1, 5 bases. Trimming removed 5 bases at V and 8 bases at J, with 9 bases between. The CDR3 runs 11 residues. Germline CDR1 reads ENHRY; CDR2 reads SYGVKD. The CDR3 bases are TGTGCCATCAGTCAAGGGGACGGCTACACCTTC. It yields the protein CAISQGDGYTF.

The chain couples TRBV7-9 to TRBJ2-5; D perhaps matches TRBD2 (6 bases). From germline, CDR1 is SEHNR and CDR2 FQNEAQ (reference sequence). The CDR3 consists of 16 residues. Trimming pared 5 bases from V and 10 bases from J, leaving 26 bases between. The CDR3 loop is CASSGRLWADGGDQYF. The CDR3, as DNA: TGTGCCAGCAGCGGACGGCTGTGGGCAGACGGAGGGGACCAGTACTTC. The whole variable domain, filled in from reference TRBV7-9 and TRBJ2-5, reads DTGVSQNPRHKITKRGQNVTFRCDPISEHNRLYWYRQTLGQGPEFLTYFQNEAQLEKSRLLSDRFSAERPKGSFSTLEIQRTEQGDSAMYLCASSGRLWADGGDQYFGPGTRLLVL.

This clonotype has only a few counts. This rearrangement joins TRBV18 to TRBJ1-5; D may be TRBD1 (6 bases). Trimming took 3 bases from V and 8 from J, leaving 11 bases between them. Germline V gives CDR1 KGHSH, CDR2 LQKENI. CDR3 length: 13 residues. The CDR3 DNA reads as TGTGCCAGCTCACCCCCAGGGGCAGAGCCCCAGCATTTT. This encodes CASSPPGAEPQHF. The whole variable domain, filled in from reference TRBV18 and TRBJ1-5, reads NAGVMQNPRHLVRRRGQEARLRCSPMKGHSHVYWYRQLPEEGLKFMVYLQKENIIDESGMPKERFSAEFPKEGPSILRIQQVVRGDSAAYFCASSPPGAEPQHFGDGTRLSIL.

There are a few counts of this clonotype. The CDR3 DNA reads as TGTGCCAGCAGCCCTCAGGCCTTAAGGGTAACGGAGGCCCTCCACTTT. Residues: CASSPQALRVTEALHF. V is TRBV11-2 and J is TRBJ1-6, with D unresolved. CDR3 length: 16 amino acids. Between the trimmed V and J ends, which lost 5 bases and 14 bases, there was a span of 25 bases. Germline V gene lookup returns CDR1 SGHAT and CDR2 FQNNGV.

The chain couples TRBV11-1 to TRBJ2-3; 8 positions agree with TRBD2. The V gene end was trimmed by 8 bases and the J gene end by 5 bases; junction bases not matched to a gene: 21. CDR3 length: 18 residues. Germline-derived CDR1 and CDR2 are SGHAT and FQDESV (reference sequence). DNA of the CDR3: TGTGCCAGCGATGCTGCCTTGCGAGCGGGGGCCGCCGGAGATACGCAGTATTTT. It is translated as CASDAALRAGAAGDTQYF. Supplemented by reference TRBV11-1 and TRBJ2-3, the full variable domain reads EAEVAQSPRYKITEKSQAVAFWCDPISGHATLYWYRQILGQGPELLVQFQDESVVDDSQLPKDRFSAERLKGVDSTLKIQPAELGDSAMYLCASDAALRAGAAGDTQYFGPGTRLTVL.

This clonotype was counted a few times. The DNA of the CDR3 is TGTGCCAGCAGCTTGCAAACATCTGGAAACACCATATATTTT. It yields the protein CASSLQTSGNTIYF. The rearrangement uses TRBV5-4 and TRBJ1-3, with no clear D. V lost 1 base to trimming and J lost 1 base, with 6 bases between them. The germline V gene encodes CDR1 SGHNT and CDR2 YYREEE (reference sequence). CDR3 length: 14 residues.

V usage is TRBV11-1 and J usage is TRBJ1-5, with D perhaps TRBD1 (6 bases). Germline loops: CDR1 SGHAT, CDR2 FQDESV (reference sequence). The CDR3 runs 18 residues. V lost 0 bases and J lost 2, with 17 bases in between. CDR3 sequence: CASSLAPPGRGGNQPQHF. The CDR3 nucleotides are TGTGCCAGCAGCTTAGCCCCGCCGGGCAGGGGAGGCAATCAGCCCCAGCATTTT.

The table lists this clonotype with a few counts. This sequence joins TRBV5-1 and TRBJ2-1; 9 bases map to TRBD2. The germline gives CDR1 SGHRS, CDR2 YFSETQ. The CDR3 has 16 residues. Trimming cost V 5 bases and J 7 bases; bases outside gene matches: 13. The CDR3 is CASSFGSGGFRNEQFF. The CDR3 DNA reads TGCGCCAGCAGTTTCGGCAGCGGGGGGTTCCGAAATGAGCAGTTCTTC. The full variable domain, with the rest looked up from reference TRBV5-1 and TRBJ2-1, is KAGVTQTPRYLIKTRGQQVTLSCSPISGHRSVSWYQQTPGQGLQFLFEYFSETQRNKGNFPGRFSGRQFSNSRSEMNVSTLELGDSALYLCASSFGSGGFRNEQFFGPGTRLTVL.

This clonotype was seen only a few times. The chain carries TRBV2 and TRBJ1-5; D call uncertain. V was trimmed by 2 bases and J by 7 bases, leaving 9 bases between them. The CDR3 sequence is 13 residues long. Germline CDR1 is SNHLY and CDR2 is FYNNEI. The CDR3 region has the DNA TGTGCCAGCAGTGAATCGAGGTGGCAGCCCCAGCATTTT. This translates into CASSESRWQPQHF.

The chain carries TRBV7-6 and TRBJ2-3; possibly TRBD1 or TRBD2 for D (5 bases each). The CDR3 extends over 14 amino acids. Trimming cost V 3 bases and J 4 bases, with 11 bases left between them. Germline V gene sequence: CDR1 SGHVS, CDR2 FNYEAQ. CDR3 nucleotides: TGTGCCAGCAGCTTCCAGGGTAGCGCAGATACGCAGTATTTT. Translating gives CASSFQGSADTQYF.

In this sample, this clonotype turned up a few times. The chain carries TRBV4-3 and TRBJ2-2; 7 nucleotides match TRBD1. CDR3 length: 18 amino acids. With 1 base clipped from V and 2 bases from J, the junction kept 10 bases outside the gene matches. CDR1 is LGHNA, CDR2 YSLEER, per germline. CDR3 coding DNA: TGCGCCAGCAGCCAAGTATACGCCGGACAGGTCAACACCGGGGAGCTGTTTTTT. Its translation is CASSQVYAGQVNTGELFF.

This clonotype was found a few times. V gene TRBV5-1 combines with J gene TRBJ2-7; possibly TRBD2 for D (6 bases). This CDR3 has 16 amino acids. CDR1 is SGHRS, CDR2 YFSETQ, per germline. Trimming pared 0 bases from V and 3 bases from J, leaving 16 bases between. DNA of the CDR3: TGCGCCAGCAGCTTGGGGATAGCGGTTCAGGACTACGAGCAGTACTTC. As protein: CASSLGIAVQDYEQYF.

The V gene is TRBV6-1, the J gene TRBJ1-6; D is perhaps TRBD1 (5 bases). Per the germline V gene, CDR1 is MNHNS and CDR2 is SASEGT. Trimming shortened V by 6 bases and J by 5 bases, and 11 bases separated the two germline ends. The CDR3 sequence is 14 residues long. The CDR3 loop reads CASSPRVHNSPLHF. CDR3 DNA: TGTGCCAGCAGCCCCAGGGTACATAATTCACCCCTCCACTTT.

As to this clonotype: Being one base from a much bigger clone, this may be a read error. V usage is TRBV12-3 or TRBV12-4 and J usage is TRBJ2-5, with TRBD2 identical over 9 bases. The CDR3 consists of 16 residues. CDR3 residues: CASRLVTLAGHETQYF. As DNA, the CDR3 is TGTGCCAGCAGATTAGTGACCCTAGCGGGGCACGAGACCCAGTACTTC.

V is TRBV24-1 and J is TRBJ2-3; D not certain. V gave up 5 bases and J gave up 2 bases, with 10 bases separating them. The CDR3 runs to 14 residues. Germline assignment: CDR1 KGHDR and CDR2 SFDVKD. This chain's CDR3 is CATSAVLSTDTQYF. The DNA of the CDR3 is TGTGCCACCAGTGCCGTCCTCTCCACAGATACGCAGTATTTT.

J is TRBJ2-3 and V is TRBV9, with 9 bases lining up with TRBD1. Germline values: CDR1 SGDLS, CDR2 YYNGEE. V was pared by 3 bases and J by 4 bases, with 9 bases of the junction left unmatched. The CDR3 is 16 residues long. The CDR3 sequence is CASSGRGQGPADTQYF. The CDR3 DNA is TGTGCCAGCAGCGGCCGGGGACAGGGCCCCGCAGATACGCAGTATTTT.

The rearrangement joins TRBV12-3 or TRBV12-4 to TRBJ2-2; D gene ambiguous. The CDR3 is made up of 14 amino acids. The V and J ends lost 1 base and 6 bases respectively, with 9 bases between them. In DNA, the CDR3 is TGTGCCAGCAGTTTAGGCCGTAGGGCCGGGGAGCTGTTTTTT. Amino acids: CASSLGRRAGELFF.

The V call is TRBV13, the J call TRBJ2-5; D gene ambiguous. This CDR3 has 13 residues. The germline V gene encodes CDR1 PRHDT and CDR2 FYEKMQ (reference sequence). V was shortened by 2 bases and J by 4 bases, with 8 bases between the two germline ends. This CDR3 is CASSLSVLETQYF. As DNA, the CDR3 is TGTGCCAGCAGCTTATCCGTGCTAGAGACCCAGTACTTC.

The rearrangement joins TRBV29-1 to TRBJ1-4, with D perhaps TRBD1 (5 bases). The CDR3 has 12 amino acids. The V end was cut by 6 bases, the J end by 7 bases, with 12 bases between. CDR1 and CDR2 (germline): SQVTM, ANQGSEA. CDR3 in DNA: TGCAGCGTCGGGGGGAATGGTGAAAAACTGTTTTTT. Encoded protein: CSVGGNGEKLFF.

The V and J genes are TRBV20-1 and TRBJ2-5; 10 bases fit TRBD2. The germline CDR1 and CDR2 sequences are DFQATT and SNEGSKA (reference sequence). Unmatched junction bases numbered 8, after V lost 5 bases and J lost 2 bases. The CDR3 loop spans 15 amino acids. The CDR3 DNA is TGCAGTGCTGGAAAACTAGCGGGGCCTCAAGAGACCCAGTACTTC. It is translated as CSAGKLAGPQETQYF.

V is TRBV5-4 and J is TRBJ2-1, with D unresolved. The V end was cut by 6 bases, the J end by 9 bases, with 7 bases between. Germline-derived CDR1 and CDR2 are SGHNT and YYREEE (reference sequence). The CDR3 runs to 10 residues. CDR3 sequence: CASTLVEQFF. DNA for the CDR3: TGTGCCAGCACCCTGGTTGAGCAGTTCTTC.

The CDR3 reads CASSTLTSGGSWGNEQFF. The CDR3 DNA reads as TGTGCCAGCAGCACGCTGACTAGCGGGGGGTCCTGGGGCAATGAGCAGTTCTTC. The chain combines TRBV11-2 with TRBJ2-1; 13 positions match TRBD2. The CDR3 spans 18 residues. Germline-derived CDR1 and CDR2 are SGHAT and FQNNGV. V shed 5 bases and J 6 bases; nucleotides not matched to a gene: 13.